One and the same sample provided the 21 T cell receptor beta chains below, sequenced in a study of T cell responses to AZD1222 COVID-19 vaccine. Repertoires were generated with immunoSEQ multiplex PCR, while TCRdb's copy carries only in-frame clones and drops some. The sample yields fewer than 130,000 clones, 70% to 90% seen once. The material was peripheral blood, obtained on day 0 of AZD1222 vaccination. The receptors stem from an adult in good health.

This clone showed up just a few times. The rearrangement uses TRBV7-9 and TRBJ2-1, with 8 bases aligning to TRBD2. The CDR3 covers 15 residues. The V gene's germline CDR1 is SEHNR and CDR2 FQNEAQ (reference sequence). V trimming: 6 bases; J trimming: 5 bases; junction bases outside the gene matches: 9. This CDR3 reads CASSSRLALNNEQFF. The CDR3 DNA follows: TGTGCCAGCAGTTCGAGACTAGCGTTAAACAATGAGCAGTTCTTC. The whole variable domain, filled in from reference TRBV7-9 and TRBJ2-1, reads DTGVSQNPRHKITKRGQNVTFRCDPISEHNRLYWYRQTLGQGPEFLTYFQNEAQLEKSRLLSDRFSAERPKGSFSTLEIQRTEQGDSAMYLCASSSRLALNNEQFFGPGTRLTVL.

The chain has TRBV6-4 and TRBJ2-5, with D unresolved. CDR3 length: 15 amino acids. Trimming cost V 4 bases and J 0 bases, with 12 bases left between them. Germline V gene data show CDR1 as MRHNA and CDR2 as SNTAGT. CDR3 sequence reads: CASSGWARDQETQYF. The CDR3 nucleotides read TGTGCCAGCAGTGGGTGGGCTCGGGACCAAGAGACCCAGTACTTC.

This chain links TRBV2 with TRBJ2-7; a possible D gene is TRBD1 (6 bases). The ends were cut back, 1 base at V and 3 bases at J, with 7 bases in the middle. This CDR3 has 13 residues. Germline V gene lookup returns CDR1 SNHLY and CDR2 FYNNEI. The CDR3 reads CASSEEQGYEQYF. The CDR3 DNA reads as TGTGCCAGCAGTGAAGAACAGGGCTACGAGCAGTACTTC.

The chain employs TRBV19 and TRBJ1-5; TRBD1 aligns across 9 bases. The J segment lost 1 base and the V segment lost 5 bases, leaving 3 bases of the junction unmatched. The CDR3 consists of 15 residues. Germline V gene sequence: CDR1 LNHDA, CDR2 SQIVND (reference sequence). In DNA form, the CDR3 reads TGTGCCAGTAGTTCGGGACAGGGAAGCAATCAGCCCCAGCATTTT. As protein: CASSSGQGSNQPQHF.

The table lists this clone with a count of one. This chain joins TRBV28 and TRBJ1-3; no firm D call. Germline V gives CDR1 MDHEN, CDR2 SYDVKM. The CDR3 consists of 17 residues. Trimming removed 3 bases from V and 0 bases from J, with 15 bases in between. The CDR3 DNA follows: TGTGCCAGCAGTTTCCCTACAGTAGGTCCCTCTGGAAACACCATATATTTT. It codes for CASSFPTVGPSGNTIYF.

This clone was detected only once. The chain is built from TRBV7-3 and TRBJ1-5, with 11 bases that match TRBD1. Germline lookup yields CDR1 SGHTA and CDR2 FQGTGA. Unmatched junction bases numbered 7, after V lost 6 bases and J lost 6 bases. The CDR3 spans 15 residues. The CDR3 nucleotides read TGTGCCAGCAGGCACGGACAGGGGGCAGGTCAGCCCCAGCATTTT. This gives the protein CASRHGQGAGQPQHF.

This sequence joins TRBV7-2 and TRBJ2-3; 9 nucleotides line up with TRBD2. Germline V gives CDR1 SGHTA, CDR2 FQGNSA. V lost 4 bases and J lost 8; bases outside the gene matches: 7. The CDR3 has 14 amino acids. CDR3 sequence: CASSSYSGGTTQYF. The CDR3 nucleotides are TGTGCCAGCAGCTCCTACAGCGGGGGGACTACGCAGTATTTT.

The rearrangement uses TRBV28 and TRBJ1-5; 7 positions agree with TRBD1. This CDR3 is 15 amino acids long. With V trimmed by 2 bases and J by 0 bases, 1 base remained unmatched. Germline loops: CDR1 MDHEN, CDR2 SYDVKM. CDR3 region: CASSLTGDSNQPQHF. CDR3 nucleotides: TGTGCCAGCAGTTTAACAGGGGATAGCAATCAGCCCCAGCATTTT.

This rearrangement joins TRBV7-2 to TRBJ1-5; D is perhaps TRBD1 (6 bases). Germline CDR1 reads SGHTA; CDR2 reads FQGNSA. The V and J ends lost 0 bases and 3 bases respectively, with 9 bases between them. The CDR3 has 15 residues. In DNA form, the CDR3 reads TGTGCCAGCAGCTTAGCTGCAGGGGCCAATCAGCCCCAGCATTTT. Translated, it gives CASSLAAGANQPQHF.

The chain combines TRBV7-6 with TRBJ2-3, with D perhaps assigned TRBD1 or TRBD2 (5 bases each). V was clipped by 3 bases and J by 4 bases, with 8 bases between them. CDR3 length: 13 residues. Germline V CDR1 and CDR2: SGHVS, FNYEAQ. The CDR3: CASSFEGSDTQYF. The CDR3 DNA reads TGTGCCAGCAGCTTTGAGGGGTCAGATACGCAGTATTTT. Full variable domain (outside the CDR3, taken from reference TRBV7-6 and TRBJ2-3): GAGVSQSPRYKVTKRGQDVALRCDPISGHVSLYWYRQALGQGPEFLTYFNYEAQQDKSGLPNDRFSAERPEGSISTLTIQRTEQRDSAMYRCASSFEGSDTQYFGPGTRLTVL.

The chain is built from TRBV7-3 and TRBJ2-2; 9 nucleotides line up with TRBD2. The germline gives CDR1 SGHTA, CDR2 FQGTGA. V shed 3 bases and J 5 bases; nucleotides not matched to a gene: 1. The CDR3 has 14 residues. This CDR3 reads CASSLGLATGELFF. Here the CDR3 DNA reads TGTGCCAGCAGCTTGGGACTAGCAACCGGGGAGCTGTTTTTT.

The V gene is TRBV7-2, the J gene TRBJ2-3, with 9 bases fitting TRBD2. CDR1 is SGHTA, CDR2 FQGNSA, per germline. The V and J ends lost 5 bases and 3 bases, in that order; junction bases with no gene match: 6. CDR3 length equals 15 residues. CDR3 in amino acids: CASSRLAGETDTQYF. The CDR3 DNA sequence: TGTGCCAGCAGCCGGTTAGCGGGAGAGACAGATACGCAGTATTTT.

The sample holds one count of this clone. The J gene is TRBJ1-5, the V gene TRBV7-9; TRBD1 matches at 7 bases. J lost 1 base, V lost 5 bases, and 5 bases had no gene match. CDR1 and CDR2 (germline): SEHNR, FQNEAQ (reference sequence). The CDR3 is 15 amino acids. CDR3 region: CASSTDRISNQPQHF. CDR3 nucleotide sequence: TGTGCCAGCAGCACGGACAGGATCAGCAATCAGCCCCAGCATTTT.

The J gene is TRBJ1-5, the V gene TRBV5-8; the D gene is possibly TRBD1 (6 bases). The length of the CDR3 is 14 residues. Trimming left V 3 bases short and J 5 bases short, with 12 bases between. CDR1 SGHTS and CDR2 YDEGEE come from the germline V gene. CDR3: CASSSGQQYQPQHF. Written as DNA, the CDR3 is TGTGCCAGCAGCTCCGGACAGCAATATCAGCCCCAGCATTTT. Together with reference TRBV5-8 and TRBJ1-5, the CDR3 gives the full variable domain: EAGVTQSPTHLIKTRGQQATLRCSPISGHTSVYWYQQALGLGLQFLLWYDEGEERNRGNFPPRFSGRQFPNYSSELNVNALELEDSALYLCASSSGQQYQPQHFGDGTRLSIL.

The chain is built from TRBV9 and TRBJ2-7, with 9 bases identical to TRBD2. Germline V gene data show CDR1 as SGDLS and CDR2 as YYNGEE. The CDR3 sequence is 14 residues long. The trim removed 3 bases at V and 0 bases at J, leaving 1 base unmatched. CDR3 sequence reads: CASSASGTSYEQYF. The CDR3 nucleotides are TGTGCCAGCAGCGCTAGCGGGACCTCCTACGAGCAGTACTTC.

This clone came up a few times. The rearrangement links TRBV5-1 to TRBJ2-1, with TRBD2 matching over 13 bases. The CDR3 totals 15 residues. J gave up 8 bases and V 2 bases, and 4 bases lay outside the gene matches. CDR1 and CDR2 from the germline V gene are SGHRS and YFSETQ. The CDR3 spells CASSFAGLAGDEQFF. DNA of the CDR3: TGCGCCAGCAGCTTTGCTGGACTAGCGGGAGATGAGCAGTTCTTC.

The chain joins TRBV19 to TRBJ1-1; 11 nucleotides align to TRBD1. The CDR3 has 12 residues. CDR1 and CDR2 (germline): LNHDA, SQIVND (reference sequence). V dropped 6 bases and J dropped 7; count of bases not matched to a gene: 1. Written as DNA, the CDR3 is TGTGCCAGTAGAGGGACAGGGGGTGAAGCTTTCTTT. Protein sequence: CASRGTGGEAFF. Supplemented by reference TRBV19 and TRBJ1-1, the full variable domain reads DGGITQSPKYLFRKEGQNVTLSCEQNLNHDAMYWYRQDPGQGLRLIYYSQIVNDFQKGDIAEGYSVSREKKESFPLTVTSAQKNPTAFYLCASRGTGGEAFFGQGTRLTVV.

The chain recombines TRBV5-5 with TRBJ1-5; no clear D. CDR3 length: 13 residues. V was shortened by 0 bases and J by 5 bases, with 6 bases between the two germline ends. Germline-derived CDR1 and CDR2 are SGHKS and YYEKEE (reference sequence). The CDR3 protein is CASSLGPDQPQHF. The CDR3 region has the DNA TGTGCCAGCAGCTTGGGGCCGGATCAGCCCCAGCATTTT.

CDR3 amino acids: CASSQVKEGNSPLHF. CDR3 in DNA: TGCGCCAGCAGCCAAGTCAAGGAGGGGAACTCACCCCTCCACTTT. The chain combines TRBV4-1 with TRBJ1-6; perhaps TRBD1 as D (5 bases). The CDR3 sequence is 15 residues long. Germline loops: CDR1 MGHRA, CDR2 YSYEKL. Trimming pared 1 base from V and 10 bases from J, leaving 14 bases between.

The chain couples TRBV6-5 to TRBJ2-5; D is unclear. Trimming left V 2 bases short and J 2 bases short, with 12 bases between. Looked up from germline, CDR1 is MNHEY and CDR2 is SVGAGI. CDR3 length equals 15 residues. This CDR3 reads CASSYPPRIQETQYF. The CDR3 DNA is TGTGCCAGCAGTTACCCCCCCAGGATTCAAGAGACCCAGTACTTC.

The rearrangement links TRBV25-1 to TRBJ1-1; weak D call: TRBD1 (5 bases). The CDR3 extends over 13 amino acids. V was clipped by 1 base and J by 3 bases, with 6 bases between them. Germline V lookup: CDR1 MGHDK, CDR2 SYGVNS. In DNA, the CDR3 is TGTGCCAGCAGTGAATCAGGGTACACTGAAGCTTTCTTT. Encoded protein: CASSESGYTEAFF. Variable domain in full (rest from reference TRBV25-1 and TRBJ1-1): EADIYQTPRYLVIGTGKKITLECSQTMGHDKMYWYQQDPGMELHLIHYSYGVNSTEKGDLSSESTVSRIRTEHFPLTLESARPSHTSQYLCASSESGYTEAFFGQGTRLTVV.